This TCR beta chain was documented in a study of T cell responses to AZD1222 COVID-19 vaccine. The table came from immunoSEQ multiplex PCR; TCRdb's copy has only in-frame clones and leaves some out. Of about 150,000 clones listed, approximately 85% are singletons. This CDR3 is built from 13 residues. Trimming removed 3 bases from V and 6 bases from J; junction bases left unmatched: 2. Germline CDR1 reads MNHEY; CDR2 reads SMNVEV (reference sequence). Sample: peripheral blood, taken on day 0 of AZD1222 vaccination. The chain couples TRBV27 to TRBJ1-2; 9 nucleotides match TRBD1. The receptor comes from an adult in good health. CDR3 DNA sequence: TGTGCCAGCAGTTTCCGGGACAGGGATGGCTACACCTTC. It translates to CASSFRDRDGYTF.